A selection of T cell receptor beta chains follows, all from one sample in a study of CD4 T cells in relation to SARS-CoV-2 and coronaviruses. The protocol was immunoSEQ multiplex PCR, while the TCRdb copy is restricted to in-frame clones and leaves out a portion. The sample yields roughly 18,000 clones, about 72% seen once. No antigen has been assigned to these receptors. The material sequenced was CD4+ T cells from PBMCs, cultured in vitro. These TCRs come from a human donor in good health. Each CDR3 is given with its conserved first and last residue. D genes are given only for firm matches. Rows give clone size only sometimes, using once, few, many, or a class for an expanded clone.

CDR3nt | CDR3aa | v_gene | d_gene | abundance | j_gene
TGTGCCAGCAGCTTAGGACTAGCGGGAACCACAGATACGCAGTATTTT | CASSLGLAGTTDTQYF | TRBV7-2 | TRBD2 | - | TRBJ2-3
TGTGCCTGGACCTCAAAGGGACTCTTCAATCAGCCCCAGCATTTT | CAWTSKGLFNQPQHF | TRBV30 | - | - | TRBJ1-5
TGCGCCAGCAGCGGGAGGACTAGCGGGAGCCCCACAGATACGCAGTATTTT | CASSGRTSGSPTDTQYF | TRBV4-1 | TRBD2 | - | TRBJ2-3
TGCGCCAGCAGTGGTAGCCACAAACAGTACAATGAGCAGTTCTTC | CASSGSHKQYNEQFF | TRBV10-2 | - | - | TRBJ2-1
TGTGCCAGCAGTTACTCGGCAGGACAGCAGCCCCAGCATTTT | CASSYSAGQQPQHF | TRBV6-5 | - | - | TRBJ1-5
TGCGCCAGCAGCTTGGACACTGAAGCTTTCTTT | CASSLDTEAFF | TRBV5-1 | - | - | TRBJ1-1
TGTGCCAGCAGTTACGGGAGCGGGACGATCACAGATACGCAGTATTTT | CASSYGSGTITDTQYF | TRBV6-6 | TRBD2 | - | TRBJ2-3
TGCGCCAGCAGCAGACTAGCGGGTACAACCTACGAGCAGTACTTC | CASSRLAGTTYEQYF | TRBV5-1 | TRBD2 | once | TRBJ2-7
TGTGCCAGCAGCCAACGGGGCTACAATGAGCAGTTCTTC | CASSQRGYNEQFF | TRBV3-1/TRBV3-2 | - | few | TRBJ2-1
TGTGCCACCAGTGACACCGGGACAAACAATGAGCAGTTCTTC | CATSDTGTNNEQFF | TRBV24-1 | - | - | TRBJ2-1
TGTGCCAGCAGTTTATCGGGGTCAGTGCAGCCCCAGCATTTT | CASSLSGSVQPQHF | TRBV28 | - | - | TRBJ1-5
TGTGCCAGCAGTATCGCCGGGAACCCTCCCTACAATGAGCAGTTCTTC | CASSIAGNPPYNEQFF | TRBV6-2/TRBV6-3 | - | - | TRBJ2-1
TGTGCCAGTAGTATGGGCGGCGACACCGGGGAGCTGTTTTTT | CASSMGGDTGELFF | TRBV19 | - | - | TRBJ2-2
TGTGCCAGCAGGTTCTACGGGAACTATGGCTACACCTTC | CASRFYGNYGYTF | TRBV28 | - | few | TRBJ1-2